The 7 T cell receptor beta chains below come from one sample, sequenced in a study of blood T cell repertoires in COVID-19. Profiled with immunoSEQ multiplex PCR; TCRdb holds only in-frame clones, not every one. This sample has around 68,000 clones, with approximately 79% found just once. The source material was peripheral blood. The receptors were sampled from a woman between 50 and 59 years old with acute or convalescent COVID-19.

The gene calls are TRBV28 and TRBJ1-2; TRBD1 is a possible D gene (5 bases). V dropped 2 bases and J dropped 4 bases, with 11 bases sitting between them. Germline CDR1 is MDHEN and CDR2 is SYDVKM. The CDR3 covers 14 residues. The CDR3 reads CASSLNTGIYGYTF. The CDR3, as DNA: TGTGCCAGCAGTTTAAACACAGGAATCTATGGCTACACCTTC.

The chain carries TRBV7-2 and TRBJ2-7; possibly TRBD1 for D (5 bases). V dropped 0 bases and J dropped 0 bases, with 18 bases sitting between them. The germline gives CDR1 SGHTA, CDR2 FQGNSA. This CDR3 contains 18 residues. CDR3 nucleotides: TGTGCCAGCAGCTTAGCGCGGCAGGGAATCCAGAGCTCCTACGAGCAGTACTTC. Protein product: CASSLARQGIQSSYEQYF.

V gene TRBV19 combines with J gene TRBJ1-2; D not certain. CDR1 is LNHDA and CDR2 is SQIVND in the germline V gene (reference sequence). V was shortened by 3 bases and J by 4 bases, with 9 bases between the two germline ends. The CDR3 consists of 13 residues. CDR3 amino acids: CASSIQIFYGYTF. In nucleotides, the CDR3 is TGTGCCAGTAGTATCCAGATTTTCTATGGCTACACCTTC.

The chain recombines TRBV3-1 (or the pseudogene TRBV3-2) with TRBJ2-5; a weak D match, TRBD1 (6 bases). Per the germline V gene, CDR1 is LGHDT and CDR2 is YNNKEL (reference sequence). The CDR3 totals 14 residues. V lost 1 base and J lost 5, with 11 bases in between. The CDR3 region has the DNA TGTGCCAGCAGCCAAGTTCTTAGGGGGGAGACCCAGTACTTC. This codes for CASSQVLRGETQYF.

The chain combines TRBV5-8 with TRBJ2-2; D is possibly TRBD2 (7 bases). Trimming took off 4 bases at V and 4 bases at J, with 17 bases between the two ends. The CDR3 has 16 residues. The germline CDR1 and CDR2 sequences are SGHTS and YDEGEE. As DNA, the CDR3 is TGTGCCAGCAGCCCTGAGGGGGGGAGAGGCACCGGGGAGCTGTTTTTT. Translated, it gives CASSPEGGRGTGELFF.

The J gene is TRBJ2-3, the V gene TRBV3-1 (or the pseudogene TRBV3-2); the D gene is possibly TRBD2 (6 bases). Germline-derived CDR1 and CDR2 are LGHDT and YNNKEL (reference sequence). V lost 3 bases and J 4 bases, leaving 17 bases between the germline ends. The CDR3 is 16 residues long. CDR3 protein: CASSQGPIGGADTQYF. The CDR3 DNA sequence: TGTGCCAGCAGCCAGGGACCCATCGGGGGAGCAGATACGCAGTATTTT.

This sequence joins TRBV15 and TRBJ1-6; 9 nucleotides match TRBD1. Germline V gene lookup returns CDR1 LNHNV and CDR2 YYDKDF (reference sequence). Trimming at V came to 0 bases and at J to 9 bases, leaving 9 bases not matched to a gene. The CDR3 totals 17 residues. CDR3: CATSRETRDRDFSPLHF. DNA for the CDR3: TGTGCCACCAGCAGAGAAACCCGGGACAGGGACTTTTCACCCCTCCACTTT.